This T cell receptor beta chain was captured by sequencing in a study of T cell clonality in common variable immunodeficiency. General observations from the study: TCRbeta clonality was increased in CVID versus healthy controls.

The table came from immunoSEQ multiplex PCR; TCRdb's copy has only in-frame clones and leaves some out. The repertoire shows under 40,000 clones, none seen only once; the top ten take 0.9% to 1%. Germline values: CDR1 GTSNPN, CDR2 SVGIG (reference sequence). This CDR3 spans 12 amino acids. Trimming cost V 3 bases and J 4 bases, with 9 bases left between them. Both groups were predominantly of Caucasian heritage. In its sample, this clone was seen many times. The antigen is unknown. The read finishes 3 residues shy of the CDR3 end, and the germline J gene is used to complete it. The chain joins TRBV30 to TRBJ2-5; no clear D. The clonotype was recovered from a person aged 18 to 75 in good health. The sample comprised peripheral blood mononuclear cells. The CDR3 DNA, read in part, is TGTGCCTGGAGAAATCTCCTAGAGACC. Protein sequence: CAWRNLLET. The whole CDR3 sequence reads CAWRNLLETQYF. The variable domain in full, with the rest retrieved from reference TRBV30 and TRBJ2-5, is SQTIHQWPATLVQPVGSPLSLECTVEGTSNPNLYWYRQAAGRGLQLLFYSVGIGQISSEVPQNLSASRPQDRQFILSSKKLLLSDSGFYLCAWRNLLETQYFGPGTRLLVL.